The 22 T cell receptor beta chains listed next were all sequenced from one sample in a study of metastatic and nonmetastatic thyroid tumors. Through MiXCR, TCRdb re-clonotyped the PCR reads. The table lists 15,000 to 20,000 clones, 20% to 25% of them singletons. No patient received treatment before thyroid surgery. Sequences were obtained from tumor tissue. Receptors were obtained from a male donor with papillary thyroid cancer or a benign thyroid nodule (not recorded which). Some clones in this sample may be carry-over from other donors' samples.

This clone was detected many times. The rearrangement uses TRBV5-1 and TRBJ1-1, with D unresolved. CDR1 is SGHRS and CDR2 is YFSETQ in the germline V gene. V dropped 7 bases and J dropped 0 bases, with 13 bases sitting between them. CDR3 length: 14 amino acids. The CDR3 loop is CASGQLAMNTEAFF. The CDR3 nucleotides are TGCGCCAGCGGGCAGTTAGCGATGAACACTGAAGCTTTCTTT.

A few counts support this clone. The chain carries TRBV12-3 or TRBV12-4 and TRBJ1-5; possible D gene TRBD1, 5 bases. This CDR3 contains 14 residues. Trimming took off 3 bases at V and 1 base at J, with 7 bases between the two ends. CDR3 nucleotide sequence: TGTGCCAGCAGTTTGGGGGGGAGCAATCAGCCCCAGCATTTT. It is translated as CASSLGGSNQPQHF.

This clone has more than one count but fewer than ten. V and J are TRBV28 and TRBJ2-7; either TRBD1 or TRBD2 may supply D (5 bases each). This CDR3 has 12 residues. The V end was cut by 2 bases, the J end by 6 bases, with 8 bases between. Germline CDR1 MDHEN, CDR2 SYDVKM. The CDR3 DNA is TGTGCCAGCAGTTTACTGAGGGGCGAGCAGTACTTC. It translates to CASSLLRGEQYF.

This chain uses TRBV12-3 or TRBV12-4 with TRBJ1-2, with D perhaps TRBD1 (5 bases). The CDR3 consists of 15 residues. V gave up 6 bases and J gave up 0 bases, with 14 bases separating them. DNA of the CDR3: TGTGCCAGCAGACCCCGGACATTTTCTAACTATGGCTACACCTTC. As protein: CASRPRTFSNYGYTF.

The chain couples TRBV11-1 to TRBJ2-1; tentatively, D is TRBD2 (5 bases). V was clipped by 1 base and J by 1 base, with 8 bases between them. This CDR3 region has 15 residues. Germline V lookup: CDR1 SGHAT, CDR2 FQDESV (reference sequence). The CDR3 loop is CASSLDGESYNEQFF. The CDR3 nucleotides read TGTGCCAGCAGCTTAGACGGGGAATCCTACAATGAGCAGTTCTTC.

This clone came up a few times. V and J are TRBV12-3 or TRBV12-4 and TRBJ2-2; a weak D match, TRBD2 (6 bases). The CDR3 has 14 residues. The ends were cut back, 8 bases at V and 4 bases at J, with 14 bases in the middle. The CDR3 protein is CASERGIVTGELFF. In DNA form, the CDR3 reads TGTGCCAGCGAACGCGGGATTGTCACCGGGGAGCTGTTTTTT.

This clone is deemed medium-sized (0.01 to 0.1%). The chain has TRBV6-1 and TRBJ2-1; the D is unclear. The CDR3 is 15 amino acids. Trimming pared 2 bases from V and 3 bases from J, leaving 11 bases between. Germline lookup yields CDR1 MNHNS and CDR2 SASEGT. The CDR3 region has the DNA TGTGCCAGCAGTGAACCTGAGCACTTCTACAATGAGCAGTTCTTC. Translated: CASSEPEHFYNEQFF.

The chain uses TRBV7-8 and TRBJ2-7; 11 bases agree with TRBD2. Germline V gene data show CDR1 as SGHVS and CDR2 as FQNEAQ. Trimming cost V 3 bases and J 2 bases; bases outside gene matches: 6. The CDR3 is 16 amino acids. CDR3 DNA: TGTGCCAGCAGCTTCCCTAGCGGGAGGTTTGCCTACGAGCAGTACTTC. This gives the protein CASSFPSGRFAYEQYF.

A remark on this clone: A junction boundary mismatches the germline segment, possibly from a read error. The rearrangement uses TRBV11-2 and TRBJ2-2; 13 bases are a match to TRBD2. The CDR3 has 17 residues. Germline V gene sequence: CDR1 SGHAT, CDR2 FQNNGV. CDR3 DNA sequence: TGTCCCAGCAGCTTAAAACCTGGACTAGCGGGAGCTGGGGAGCTGTTTTTT. It translates to CPSSLKPGLAGAGELFF.

This clone showed up many times. The J gene is TRBJ1-6, the V gene TRBV6-1, with TRBD1 matching over 9 bases. The CDR3 length is 16 residues. J gave up 8 bases and V 5 bases, and 10 bases lay outside the gene matches. Germline V lookup: CDR1 MNHNS, CDR2 SASEGT. The CDR3, as DNA: TGTGCCAGCAGTTTGAGAGACAGGGGGTCTGATTCACCCCTCCACTTT. This sequence encodes CASSLRDRGSDSPLHF.

This clone has ten or more counts. The chain couples TRBV19 to TRBJ2-5; 9 bases are a match to TRBD2. CDR1 is LNHDA and CDR2 is SQIVND in the germline V gene (reference sequence). The CDR3 length is 16 residues. Trimming removed 9 bases from V and 7 bases from J; junction bases left unmatched: 18. Here the CDR3 reads CASSVHRLADLRTQYF. The DNA of the CDR3 is TGTGCCAGCTCTGTACACCGACTAGCGGATTTGAGGACCCAGTACTTC.

This clone came up many times. The chain joins TRBV10-3 to TRBJ2-3; TRBD1 agrees at 9 bases. With 4 bases clipped from V and 1 base from J, the junction kept 0 bases outside the gene matches. Germline loops: CDR1 ENHRY, CDR2 SYGVKD. CDR3 length: 14 residues. The CDR3 sequence is CAISGTGGTDTQYF. The CDR3 DNA is TGTGCCATCAGTGGGACAGGGGGCACAGATACGCAGTATTTT.

The V call is TRBV24-1, the J call TRBJ2-3; TRBD1 aligns across 8 bases. The CDR3 has 17 residues. J gave up 2 bases and V 4 bases, and 10 bases lay outside the gene matches. CDR1 is KGHDR and CDR2 is SFDVKD in the germline V gene. In DNA form, the CDR3 reads TGTGCCACCAGTGACAGGACAGGGCCCACTATCACAGATACGCAGTATTTT. Translated, it gives CATSDRTGPTITDTQYF.

Of note for this clone: The junction differs from germline at one of its ends, possibly a read error. This chain joins TRBV12-3 or TRBV12-4 and TRBJ2-1; possibly TRBD2 for D (6 bases). There are 16 residues in the CDR3. CDR3 in amino acids: CASSLNTSGVNNGQFF. The CDR3 DNA reads as TGTGCCAGCAGTTTGAATACCTCGGGAGTAAACAATGGGCAGTTCTTC.

This clone was detected many times. The rearrangement links TRBV7-9 to TRBJ2-7, with 14 bases fitting TRBD2. The junction had 4 bases not matched to a gene; V was cut back by 5 bases and J by 4 bases. The CDR3 runs 15 residues. Germline V gene lookup returns CDR1 SEHNR and CDR2 FQNEAQ (reference sequence). The CDR3 bases are TGTGCCAGCAGCGCGGGACTAGCGGGAGTATACGAGCAGTACTTC. Translating gives CASSAGLAGVYEQYF.

This clone was recorded at least ten times. J is TRBJ2-1 and V is TRBV2; D gene unclear. The germline CDR1 and CDR2 sequences are SNHLY and FYNNEI. Trimming took off 6 bases at V and 5 bases at J, with 17 bases between the two ends. The CDR3 loop spans 15 amino acids. The CDR3 nucleotides are TGTGCCAGCAGCGGGCTACTTTTGTCAGACAATGAGCAGTTCTTC. Protein product: CASSGLLLSDNEQFF.

This clone was observed a single time. The gene calls are TRBV3-1 and TRBJ2-2, with 12 nucleotides matching TRBD2. Germline V gene data show CDR1 as LGHDT and CDR2 as YNNKEL (reference sequence). The CDR3 is 17 residues long. Trimming at V came to 1 base and at J to 4 bases, leaving 4 bases not matched to a gene. CDR3 sequence (DNA): TGTGCCAGCAGCCAAGGACTAGCGGGAGCCTCCACCGGGGAGCTGTTTTTT. Translation: CASSQGLAGASTGELFF.

This clone was seen only a few times. The V gene is TRBV29-1, the J gene TRBJ2-7; 10 bases are shared with TRBD2. Per the germline V gene, CDR1 is SQVTM and CDR2 is ANQGSEA. Trimming at V came to 4 bases and at J to 5 bases, leaving 11 bases not matched to a gene. This CDR3 spans 15 amino acids. The CDR3 DNA is TGCAGCGTTGCCGAAGGCCTAGCGGGAGTGGACGAGCAGTACTTC. Its protein is CSVAEGLAGVDEQYF.

This clone counts as medium-sized. This chain connects TRBV7-2 to TRBJ1-2, with 8 positions matching TRBD1. Losses at the gene ends were 5 bases for V and 1 base for J; bases not matched to a gene: 12. CDR1 is SGHTA and CDR2 is FQGNSA in the germline V gene. This CDR3 region has 17 residues. CDR3 amino acids: CASSEGGTGALNYGYTF. The CDR3 DNA reads TGTGCCAGCAGCGAAGGGGGGACAGGAGCACTTAACTATGGCTACACCTTC.

This clone occurred once. The chain carries TRBV24-1 and TRBJ2-3, with TRBD1 matching 9 bases. The trim removed 3 bases at V and 4 bases at J, leaving 16 bases unmatched. The CDR3 spans 19 residues. Germline V gives CDR1 KGHDR, CDR2 SFDVKD. CDR3 sequence (DNA): TGTGCCACCAGTGATCAGTCGCGTCCGGGACAGGGTCCTCCAGATACGCAGTATTTT. Translating gives CATSDQSRPGQGPPDTQYF.

Worth noting for this clone: The CDR3 carries no conserved terminal phenylalanine or tryptophan, so it likely arises from a read error. This chain uses TRBV11-2 with TRBJ2-7, with 7 bases identical to TRBD2. The V gene end was trimmed by 5 bases and the J gene end by 5 bases; junction bases not matched to a gene: 12. From germline, CDR1 is SGHAT and CDR2 FQNNGV. CDR3 length equals 15 residues. The CDR3 nucleotides are TGTGCCAGCAGCCCAAGACTAGCAGGAGTCGACGAGCAGTACTTG. This translates into CASSPRLAGVDEQYL.

This clone occurred many times. This chain links TRBV28 with TRBJ1-2, with D possibly matching TRBD1 (5 bases). Germline values: CDR1 MDHEN, CDR2 SYDVKM. The CDR3 runs 15 residues. V lost 4 bases, J lost 5 bases, and 17 bases lay in between. CDR3 nucleotides: TGTGCCAGCAGTTGGACCTTGGGGGGTAGTTATGGCTACACCTTC. It yields the protein CASSWTLGGSYGYTF.